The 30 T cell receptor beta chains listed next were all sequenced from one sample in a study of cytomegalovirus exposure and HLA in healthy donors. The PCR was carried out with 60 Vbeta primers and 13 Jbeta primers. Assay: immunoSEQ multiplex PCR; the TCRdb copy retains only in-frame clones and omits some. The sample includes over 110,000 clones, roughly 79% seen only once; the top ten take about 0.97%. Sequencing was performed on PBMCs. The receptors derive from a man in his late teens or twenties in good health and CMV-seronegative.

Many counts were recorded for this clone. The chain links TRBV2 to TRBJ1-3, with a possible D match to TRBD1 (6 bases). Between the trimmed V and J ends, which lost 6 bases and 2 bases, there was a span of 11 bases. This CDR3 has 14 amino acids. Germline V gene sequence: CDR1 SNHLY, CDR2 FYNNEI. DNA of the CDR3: TGTGCCAGCAGGCCACAGGGACCTGGAAACACCATATATTTT. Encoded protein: CASRPQGPGNTIYF.

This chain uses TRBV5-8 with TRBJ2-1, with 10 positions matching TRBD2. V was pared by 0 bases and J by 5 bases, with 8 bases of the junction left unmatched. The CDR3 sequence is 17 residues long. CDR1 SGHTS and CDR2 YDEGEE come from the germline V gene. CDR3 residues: CASSLGLLAGPDNEQFF. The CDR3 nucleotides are TGTGCCAGCAGCTTGGGCCTACTAGCGGGGCCTGACAATGAGCAGTTCTTC.

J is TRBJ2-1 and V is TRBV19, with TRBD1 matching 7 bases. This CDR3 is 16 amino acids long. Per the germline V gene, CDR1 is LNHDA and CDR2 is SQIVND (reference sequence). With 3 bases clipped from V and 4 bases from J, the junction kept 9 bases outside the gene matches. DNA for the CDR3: TGTGCCAGTAGTATGAGGGGACAGTCCCGATACAATGAGCAGTTCTTC. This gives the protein CASSMRGQSRYNEQFF. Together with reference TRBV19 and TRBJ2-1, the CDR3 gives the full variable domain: DGGITQSPKYLFRKEGQNVTLSCEQNLNHDAMYWYRQDPGQGLRLIYYSQIVNDFQKGDIAEGYSVSREKKESFPLTVTSAQKNPTAFYLCASSMRGQSRYNEQFFGPGTRLTVL.

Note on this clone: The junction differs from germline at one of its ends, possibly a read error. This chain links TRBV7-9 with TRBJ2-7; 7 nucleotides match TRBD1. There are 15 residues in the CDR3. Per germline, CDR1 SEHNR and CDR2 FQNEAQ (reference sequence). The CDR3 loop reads CSSTSRDSSSYEQYF. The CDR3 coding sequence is TGTTCCAGCACCAGCCGGGACAGCAGCTCCTACGAGCAGTACTTC. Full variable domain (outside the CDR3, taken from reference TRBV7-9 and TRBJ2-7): DTGVSQNPRHKITKRGQNVTFRCDPISEHNRLYWYRQTLGQGPEFLTYFQNEAQLEKSRLLSDRFSAERPKGSFSTLEIQRTEQGDSAMYLCSSTSRDSSSYEQYFGPGTRLTVT.

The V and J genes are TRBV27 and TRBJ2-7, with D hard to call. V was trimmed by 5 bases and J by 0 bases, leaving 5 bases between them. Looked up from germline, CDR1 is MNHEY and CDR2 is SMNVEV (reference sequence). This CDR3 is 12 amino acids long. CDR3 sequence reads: CASSPNSYEQYF. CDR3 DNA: TGTGCCAGCAGTCCCAACTCCTACGAGCAGTACTTC.

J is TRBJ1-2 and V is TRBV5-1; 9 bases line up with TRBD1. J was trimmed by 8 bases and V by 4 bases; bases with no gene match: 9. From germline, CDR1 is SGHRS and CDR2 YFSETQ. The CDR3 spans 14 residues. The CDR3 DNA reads TGCGCCAGCAGCCCAGAGGGACAGGGAGAAGGCTACACCTTC. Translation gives CASSPEGQGEGYTF.

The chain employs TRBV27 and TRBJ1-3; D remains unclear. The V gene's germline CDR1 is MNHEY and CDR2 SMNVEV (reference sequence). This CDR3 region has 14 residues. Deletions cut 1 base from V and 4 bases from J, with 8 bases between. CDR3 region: CASSLWPSGNTIYF. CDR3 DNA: TGTGCCAGCAGTTTATGGCCTTCGGGAAACACCATATATTTT.

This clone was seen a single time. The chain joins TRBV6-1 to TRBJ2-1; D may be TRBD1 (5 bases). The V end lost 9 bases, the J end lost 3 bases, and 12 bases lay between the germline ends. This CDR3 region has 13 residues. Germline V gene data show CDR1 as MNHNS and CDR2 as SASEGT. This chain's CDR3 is CASQGYYYNEQFF. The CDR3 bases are TGTGCCAGTCAGGGTTATTACTACAATGAGCAGTTCTTC.

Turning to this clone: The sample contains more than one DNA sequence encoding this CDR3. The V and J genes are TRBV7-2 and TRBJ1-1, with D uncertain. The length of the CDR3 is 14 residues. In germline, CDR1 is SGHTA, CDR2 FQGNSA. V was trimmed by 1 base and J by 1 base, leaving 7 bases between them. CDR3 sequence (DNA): TGTGCCAGCAGCTTAGTGGCAGGGAACACTGAAGCTTTCTTT. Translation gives CASSLVAGNTEAFF.

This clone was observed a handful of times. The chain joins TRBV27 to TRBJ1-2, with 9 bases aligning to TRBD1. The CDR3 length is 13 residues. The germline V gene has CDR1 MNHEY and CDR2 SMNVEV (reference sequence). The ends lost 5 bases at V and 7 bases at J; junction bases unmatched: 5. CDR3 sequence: CASSPTGGGGYTF. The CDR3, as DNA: TGTGCCAGCAGTCCCACAGGGGGCGGTGGCTACACCTTC.

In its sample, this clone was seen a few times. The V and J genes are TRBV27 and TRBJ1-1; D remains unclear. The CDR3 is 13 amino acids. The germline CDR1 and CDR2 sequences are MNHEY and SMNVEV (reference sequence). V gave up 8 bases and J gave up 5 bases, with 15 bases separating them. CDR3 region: CASGQQARTEAFF. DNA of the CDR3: TGTGCCAGCGGTCAACAAGCTAGGACTGAAGCTTTCTTT.

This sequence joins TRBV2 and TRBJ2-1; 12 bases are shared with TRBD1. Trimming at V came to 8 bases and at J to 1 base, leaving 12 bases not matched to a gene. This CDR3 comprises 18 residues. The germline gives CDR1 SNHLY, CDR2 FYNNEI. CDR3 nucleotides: TGTGCCAGCTATCCCGGGACAGGGGGCAGGAATTCCTACAATGAGCAGTTCTTC. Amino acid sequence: CASYPGTGGRNSYNEQFF.

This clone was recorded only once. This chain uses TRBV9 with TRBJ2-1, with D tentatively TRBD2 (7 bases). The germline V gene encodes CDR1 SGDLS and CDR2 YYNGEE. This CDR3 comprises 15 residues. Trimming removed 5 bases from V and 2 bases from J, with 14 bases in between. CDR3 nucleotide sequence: TGTGCCAGCAGTGAGGGGGGGGCTGCCTACAATGAGCAGTTCTTC. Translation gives CASSEGGAAYNEQFF.

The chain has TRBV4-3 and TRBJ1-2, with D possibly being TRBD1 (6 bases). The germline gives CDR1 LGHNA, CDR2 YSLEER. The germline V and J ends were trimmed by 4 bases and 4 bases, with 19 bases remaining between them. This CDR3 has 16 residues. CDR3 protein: CASSPTTGLVIYGYTF. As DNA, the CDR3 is TGCGCCAGCAGCCCAACTACAGGGTTAGTGATCTATGGCTACACCTTC.

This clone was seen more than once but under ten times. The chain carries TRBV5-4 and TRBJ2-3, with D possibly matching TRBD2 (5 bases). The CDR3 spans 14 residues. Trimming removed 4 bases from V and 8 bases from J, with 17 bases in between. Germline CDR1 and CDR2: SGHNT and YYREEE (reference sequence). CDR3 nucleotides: TGTGCCAGCAGCCTGGAAACGGGGATCGGTACGCAGTATTTT. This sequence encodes CASSLETGIGTQYF.

In DNA form, the CDR3 reads TGTGCCAGCGCAGAGAGGGGGAGCAATCAGCCCCAGCATTTT. It codes for CASAERGSNQPQHF. The chain is built from TRBV6-6 and TRBJ1-5; D perhaps matches TRBD1 (6 bases). CDR1 MNHNY and CDR2 SVGAGI come from the germline V gene (reference sequence). V gave up 8 bases and J gave up 1 base, with 12 bases separating them. This CDR3 spans 14 amino acids.

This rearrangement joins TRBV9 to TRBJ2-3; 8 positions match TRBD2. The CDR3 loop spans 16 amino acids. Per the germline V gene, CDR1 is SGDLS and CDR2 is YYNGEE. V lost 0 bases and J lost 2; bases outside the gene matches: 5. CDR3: CASSVEAGGSTDTQYF. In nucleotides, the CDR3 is TGTGCCAGCAGCGTAGAGGCGGGGGGATCCACAGATACGCAGTATTTT. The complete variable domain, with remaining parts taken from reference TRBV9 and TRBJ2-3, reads DSGVTQTPKHLITATGQRVTLRCSPRSGDLSVYWYQQSLDQGLQFLIQYYNGEERAKGNILERFSAQQFPDLHSELNLSSLELGDSALYFCASSVEAGGSTDTQYFGPGTRLTVL.

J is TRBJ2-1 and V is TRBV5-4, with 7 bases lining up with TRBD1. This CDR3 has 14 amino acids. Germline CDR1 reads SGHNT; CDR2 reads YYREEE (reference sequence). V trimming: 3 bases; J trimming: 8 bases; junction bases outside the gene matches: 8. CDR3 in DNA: TGTGCCAGCAGCTACCGGACAGGTAGGCATGAGCAGTTCTTC. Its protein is CASSYRTGRHEQFF.

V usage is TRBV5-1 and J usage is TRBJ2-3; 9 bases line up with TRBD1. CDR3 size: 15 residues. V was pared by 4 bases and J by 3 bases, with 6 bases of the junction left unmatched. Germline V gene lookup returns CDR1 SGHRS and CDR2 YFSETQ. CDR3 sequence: CASSQIGQGTDTQYF. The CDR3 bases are TGCGCCAGCAGCCAGATCGGACAGGGGACAGATACGCAGTATTTT. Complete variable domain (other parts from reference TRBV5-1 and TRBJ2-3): KAGVTQTPRYLIKTRGQQVTLSCSPISGHRSVSWYQQTPGQGLQFLFEYFSETQRNKGNFPGRFSGRQFSNSRSEMNVSTLELGDSALYLCASSQIGQGTDTQYFGPGTRLTVL.

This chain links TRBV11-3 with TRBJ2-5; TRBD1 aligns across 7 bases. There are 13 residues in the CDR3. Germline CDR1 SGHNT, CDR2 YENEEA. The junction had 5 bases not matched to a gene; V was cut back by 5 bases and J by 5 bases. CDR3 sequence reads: CASSLTGSETQYF. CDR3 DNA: TGTGCCAGCAGCCTGACAGGGTCGGAGACCCAGTACTTC.

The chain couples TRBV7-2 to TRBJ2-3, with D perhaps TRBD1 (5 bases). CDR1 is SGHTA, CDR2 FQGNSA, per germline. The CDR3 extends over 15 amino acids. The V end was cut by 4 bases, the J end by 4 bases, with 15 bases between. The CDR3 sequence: CASSSNQPGPDTQYF. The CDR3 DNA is TGTGCCAGCAGCTCCAACCAACCAGGGCCAGATACGCAGTATTTT.

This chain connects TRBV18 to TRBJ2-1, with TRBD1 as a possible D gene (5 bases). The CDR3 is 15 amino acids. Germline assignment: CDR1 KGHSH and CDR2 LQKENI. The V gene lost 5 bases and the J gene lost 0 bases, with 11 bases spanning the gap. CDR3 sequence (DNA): TGTGCCAGCTCAGCCGGACATAGCTCCTACAATGAGCAGTTCTTC. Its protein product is CASSAGHSSYNEQFF.

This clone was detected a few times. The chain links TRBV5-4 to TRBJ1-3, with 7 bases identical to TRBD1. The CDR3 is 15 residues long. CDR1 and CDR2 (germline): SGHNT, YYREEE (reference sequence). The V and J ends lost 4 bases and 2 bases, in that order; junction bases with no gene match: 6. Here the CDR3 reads CASSKSQGTGNTIYF. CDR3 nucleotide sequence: TGTGCCAGCAGCAAATCACAGGGGACTGGAAACACCATATATTTT.

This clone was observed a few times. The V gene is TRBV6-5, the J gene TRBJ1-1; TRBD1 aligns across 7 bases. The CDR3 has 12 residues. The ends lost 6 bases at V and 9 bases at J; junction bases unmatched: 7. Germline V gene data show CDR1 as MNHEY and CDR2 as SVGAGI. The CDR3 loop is CASRRQGSQAFF. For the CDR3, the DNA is TGTGCCAGCAGACGACAGGGCTCTCAAGCTTTCTTT.

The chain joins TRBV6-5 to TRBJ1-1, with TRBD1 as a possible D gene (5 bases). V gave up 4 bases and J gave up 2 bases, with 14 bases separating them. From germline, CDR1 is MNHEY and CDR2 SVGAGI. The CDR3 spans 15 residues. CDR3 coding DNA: TGTGCCAGCAGTTCTCATATAGGGACTAACACTGAAGCTTTCTTT. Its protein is CASSSHIGTNTEAFF.

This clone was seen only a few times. CDR3 bases: TGTGCCAGCAGCTTAGAATTGAGGGAGGGAGGGTTTAACTATGGCTACACCTTC. This sequence encodes CASSLELREGGFNYGYTF. The rearrangement joins TRBV7-2 to TRBJ1-2, with D hard to call. The CDR3 has 18 residues. V gave up 1 base and J gave up 1 base, with 19 bases separating them. The germline gives CDR1 SGHTA, CDR2 FQGNSA. The whole variable domain, filled in from reference TRBV7-2 and TRBJ1-2, reads GAGVSQSPSNKVTEKGKDVELRCDPISGHTALYWYRQSLGQGLEFLIYFQGNSAPDKSGLPSDRFSAERTGGSVSTLTIQRTQQEDSAVYLCASSLELREGGFNYGYTFGSGTRLTVV.

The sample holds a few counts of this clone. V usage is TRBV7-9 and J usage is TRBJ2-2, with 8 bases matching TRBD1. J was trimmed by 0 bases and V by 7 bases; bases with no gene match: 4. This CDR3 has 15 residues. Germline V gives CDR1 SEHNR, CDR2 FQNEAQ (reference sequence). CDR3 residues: CASTETGANTGELFF. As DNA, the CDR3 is TGTGCCAGCACGGAGACAGGGGCGAACACCGGGGAGCTGTTTTTT.

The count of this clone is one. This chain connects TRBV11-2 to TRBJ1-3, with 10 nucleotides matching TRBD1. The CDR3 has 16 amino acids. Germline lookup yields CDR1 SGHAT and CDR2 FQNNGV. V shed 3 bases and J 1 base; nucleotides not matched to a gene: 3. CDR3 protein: CASSFGQGESGNTIYF. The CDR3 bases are TGTGCCAGCAGCTTTGGACAGGGGGAGTCTGGAAACACCATATATTTT.

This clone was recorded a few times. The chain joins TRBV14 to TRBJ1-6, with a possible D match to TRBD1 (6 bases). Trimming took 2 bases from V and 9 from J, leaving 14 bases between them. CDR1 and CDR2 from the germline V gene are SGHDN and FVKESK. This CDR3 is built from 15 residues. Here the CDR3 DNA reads TGTGCCAGCAGCCAAACACAGGGTGGCAGTTCACCCCTCCACTTT. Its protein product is CASSQTQGGSSPLHF. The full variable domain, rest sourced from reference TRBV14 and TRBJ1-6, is EAGVTQFPSHSVIEKGQTVTLRCDPISGHDNLYWYRRVMGKEIKFLLHFVKESKQDESGMPNNRFLAERTGGTYSTLKVQPAELEDSGVYFCASSQTQGGSSPLHFGNGTRLTVT.

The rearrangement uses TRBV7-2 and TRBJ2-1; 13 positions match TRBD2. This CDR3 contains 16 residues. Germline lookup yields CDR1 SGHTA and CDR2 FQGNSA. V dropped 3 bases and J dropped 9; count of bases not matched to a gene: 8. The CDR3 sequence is CASSFGLAGARGEQFF. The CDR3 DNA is TGTGCCAGCAGCTTCGGACTAGCGGGGGCCCGGGGTGAGCAGTTCTTC.